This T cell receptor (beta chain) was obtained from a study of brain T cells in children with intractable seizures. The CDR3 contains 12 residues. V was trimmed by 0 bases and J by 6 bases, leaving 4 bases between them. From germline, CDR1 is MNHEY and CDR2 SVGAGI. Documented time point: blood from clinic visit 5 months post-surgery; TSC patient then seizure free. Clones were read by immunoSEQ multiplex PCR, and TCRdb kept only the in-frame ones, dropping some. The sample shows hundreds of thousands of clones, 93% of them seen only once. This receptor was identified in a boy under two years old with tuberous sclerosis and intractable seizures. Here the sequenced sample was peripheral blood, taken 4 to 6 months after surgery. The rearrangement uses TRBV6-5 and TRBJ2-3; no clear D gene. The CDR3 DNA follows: TGTGCCAGCAGTTACTCCTGGGATACGCAGTATTTT. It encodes CASSYSWDTQYF.